These T cell receptor beta chains were read from a single sample in a study of cytomegalovirus exposure and HLA in healthy donors. Some clones are missing from TCRdb's copy, which holds only in-frame ones; the method was immunoSEQ multiplex PCR. This sample carries 71,000 or so clones, approximately 95% of them seen once, and the ten largest clones take approximately 3.3%. The sample taken for sequencing was PBMCs. The origin of the receptors is a woman younger than 30 in good health and CMV-seropositive. Both conserved end residues are part of each CDR3. The D gene is left open where the match is weak.

NA,TRBJ2-3,TRBV5-1,TGCGCCAGCAGCCTCGCGGGACCTAGCACAGATACGCAGTATTTT,CASSLAGPSTDTQYF
NA,TRBJ2-1,TRBV7-3,TGTGCCAGCAGCCCATGGCCAGGCTACAATGAGCAGTTCTTC,CASSPWPGYNEQFF
TRBD2,TRBJ2-3,TRBV9,TGTGCCAGCAGCGTGACTAGCGGGGGGGCCAGGGGGCAGTATTTT,CASSVTSGGARGQYF
TRBD1,TRBJ1-1,TRBV5-1,TGCGCCAGCAGCTTGGAACAGGGGCCAGCTTTCTTT,CASSLEQGPAFF
TRBD2,TRBJ2-3,TRBV11-3,TGTGCCAGCAGCTACCAGAGCGGGGGCCGAAGCACAGATACGCAGTATTTT,CASSYQSGGRSTDTQYF
TRBD1,TRBJ2-5,TRBV11-2,TGTGCCAGCAGCTTAAATCCAGGGGGTAGGGAGACCCAGTACTTC,CASSLNPGGRETQYF
TRBD1,TRBJ2-3,TRBV5-4,TGTGCCAGCAGCCCGACTCGACAGGGAAGCACAGATACGCAGTATTTT,CASSPTRQGSTDTQYF
TRBD1,TRBJ1-1,TRBV7-9,TGTGCCAGCAGCCTGGGGACAGCAGAAGCTTTCTTT,CASSLGTAEAFF
NA,TRBJ2-1,TRBV18,TGTGCCAGCTCGCCCTTGGGTAGCGGCTCCTACAATGAGCAGTTCTTC,CASSPLGSGSYNEQFF
TRBD1,TRBJ1-2,TRBV7-8,TGTGCCAGCGGCCAATCACAGGGGTTACGTGGCTACACCTTC,CASGQSQGLRGYTF
TRBD1,TRBJ1-2,TRBV6-5,TGTGCCAGCAGCCTGGGACAGTCTTATGGCTACACCTTC,CASSLGQSYGYTF